This T cell receptor beta chain is drawn from a study of shared clonotypes between healthy human individuals. About this clone: Its antigen remains unknown.

TCRdb's table, derived via immunoSEQ multiplex PCR, lists solely in-frame clones and lacks some. Here the sample spans millions of clones, about 95% being singletons. Only CD45RO-negative cells positively selected for CCR7 counted as naive CD8 cells, so terminally differentiated effector memory CD45RA+ cells were excluded. Study observations and caveats: What limited the represented genetic and exposure-history diversity was the small number of donors.

V was cut by 5 bases and J by 0 bases, with 13 bases left in between. The CDR3 is made up of 15 amino acids. Germline V CDR1 and CDR2: SGHVS, FNYEAQ. This chain joins TRBV7-6 and TRBJ1-1; D ambiguous. The sequence derives from a man between 18 and 35 years old in good health. The sequencing input was naive CD8+ T cells sorted from blood. The CDR3 reads CASSQPPNLNTEAFF. The CDR3 DNA sequence: TGTGCCAGCAGCCAACCGCCCAATCTGAACACTGAAGCTTTCTTT.